Here is one T cell receptor beta chain with its context. The data derive from a study of T cell responses to AZD1222 COVID-19 vaccine. Here immunoSEQ multiplex PCR was the method, and the copy in TCRdb shows in-frame clones only, minus some. This repertoire shows 95,000 to 130,000 clones, around 90% found once; its top ten account for about 8.8%. Germline CDR1 reads GTSNPN; CDR2 reads SVGIG (reference sequence). There are 12 residues in the CDR3. Trimming took off 0 bases at V and 12 bases at J, with 14 bases between the two ends. The sample here was peripheral blood, taken on day 0 of AZD1222 vaccination. The chain employs TRBV30 and TRBJ1-2; tentatively, D is TRBD1 (6 bases). This TCR was recovered from an adult in good health. CDR3 region: CAWSVTGQRDTF. The DNA for the CDR3 is TGTGCCTGGAGTGTAACAGGGCAAAGGGACACCTTC.